The text below deals with one T cell receptor (beta chain). This clone occurred once. Its binding antigen is unknown. No base quality values were provided; no much bigger clone lies one nucleotide off. The collaborating institutions used their own protocols to collect whole blood in K2EDTA tubes. For TCRbeta analysis, collaborators shipped samples as frozen whole blood, isolated PBMCs, or DNA extracted from either of those sample types. This record comes from a study of blood T cell repertoires in COVID-19 (TCRdb year 2020). At the level of the whole study: Samples from collaborators originated in the United States, Italy and Spain and spanned both the acute and convalescent phases of COVID-19. The prospective study material was composed of cDNA or gDNA derived from T cells, B-cell-depleted T cells, or PBMCs. The dataset comprised deeply sampled blood TCRbeta repertoires from subjects exposed to, actively infected with, or recovered from COVID-19. The repertoires were made available in a free public database intended to serve as a resource for research on the immune response to SARS-CoV-2. The samples were drawn from two sources: the first 160 participants of the ongoing ImmuneRACE study, and 1,000 to 1,500 subjects contributed by 6 global collaborators. The sample metadata nearly always contained a de-identified subject ID, COVID-19 status, age in years and sex. HLA class I and class II types, where available, came from metadata supplied by the sample provider rather than from assay-based typing.

The investigation overall reported the following: Clinical and demographic metadata were provided uncurated, with the amount varying by source and participant.

TCRbeta CDR3 regions were amplified from genomic DNA using the immunoSEQ Assay, a bias-controlled multiplex PCR. As for the original processing: Nucleated cell counts per sample were estimated from amplification of reference gene primers within the assay. To quantify the absolute abundance of each unique TCRbeta CDR3 rearrangement, sequence reads were collapsed and filtered. For each sample, productive Simpson clonality was calculated as the square root of Simpson's diversity index across productive rearrangements. In TCRdb, the immuneACCESS table is reduced to in-frame sequences with V and J assigned. These tables do not hold every clone; where another copy was compared, an unresolved V gene accounts for under half, and the others remain unexplained. That table furnishes V, J and clone size, whereas the DNA furnished D and trimming. The table for this sample lists roughly 24,000 clones; approximately 77% of them were counted only once. The ten largest make up about 14% of the sample.

Here V drops 6 bases and J drops 4 bases, and the junction holds 5 bases not matched to any gene. Per the germline V gene, SNHLY is the CDR1 and FYNNEI is the CDR2. Spanning cysteine to phenylalanine, the CDR3 consists of 14 amino acids. The read is trimmed to its CDR3 DNA, 42 bases read in frame from base 1. The chain links TRBV2 with TRBJ2-1; 8 central nucleotides agree with TRBD1. Input material: peripheral blood. This sequence was found in a man older than 75 with active or convalescent COVID-19. Here is the DNA: TGTGCCAGCAGGGGGACAGGATTTTACAATGAGCAGTTCTTC. The resulting protein is CASRGTGFYNEQFF.